This TCR beta chain was identified in a study of T cell repertoires in cytomegalovirus infection. About the research overall: Matching HLA type, along with CMV infection, was indicated by public TCR beta signatures.

TCRdb passed the reads through MiXCR, listing each CDR3 protein once. The sample contains about 180,000 distinct CDR3 sequences, about 18% of which appear only once. There are a few counts of this clonotype. Its antigen is undetermined. V shed 6 bases and J shed 4 bases, with 16 bases lying between them. Germline CDR1 MDHEN, CDR2 SYDVKM. The CDR3 is 15 residues long. Study-level results: Predominance within the ex vivo response was attributable to HLA-C-restricted CMV-specific TCR beta clonotypes. Totalled public TCR beta family frequency picked out people who carried CMV plus the relevant HLA.

V gene TRBV28 combines with J gene TRBJ1-5; possibly TRBD1 for D (5 bases). This TCR came from a human donor in good health (CMV status not recorded). Some clones in this sample may be carry-over from other donors' samples. Sequencing was done on a sample of CD8+ T cells from PBMCs. CDR3 nucleotides: TGTGCCAGCAGCCCGCGGGACGAGTTAAATCAGCCCCAGCATTTT. This gives the protein CASSPRDELNQPQHF.